This TCR beta chain is from a study of cytomegalovirus exposure and HLA in healthy donors. Primers for the PCR totalled 60 Vbeta and 13 Jbeta. Method: immunoSEQ multiplex PCR; TCRdb's copy keeps in-frame clones and lacks some. The sample holds fewer than 250,000 clones; around four fifths are singletons and the top ten take 1.7%. Sequenced sample: PBMCs. This receptor was identified in a man between 35 and 55 years old in good health and CMV-seropositive.

The CDR3 nucleotides are TGCGCCAGCAGCCGACAACCCGGCTCTGGAAACACCATATATTTT. Amino acid sequence: CASSRQPGSGNTIYF. This chain joins TRBV5-1 and TRBJ1-3, with D uncertain. This CDR3 has 15 amino acids. Trimming took off 4 bases at V and 0 bases at J, with 11 bases between the two ends. Germline values: CDR1 SGHRS, CDR2 YFSETQ.